This T cell receptor beta chain was retrieved from a study of blood T cells in healthy people across ages. Notes on the study in general: Diversity estimates from one million T cells were considered underestimates. Per-million-T-cell TCR beta diversity fell roughly linearly with age.

Germline V gene lookup returns CDR1 SGHRS and CDR2 YFSETQ. V was pared by 4 bases and J by 3 bases, with 7 bases of the junction left unmatched. The CDR3 runs to 14 residues. As to this clonotype: Its antigen is still unknown.

Donors gave around 10 milliliters of peripheral blood apiece. The second PCR ran roughly 7 to 11 cycles with a sample-barcoded 5' primer and J-beta primers. The yield of each sample was at least 2.5 million CDR3-containing paired-end reads. Each CDR3 protein gets one entry after TCRdb re-called the 5' RACE reads with MiXCR. The data contain around 1.5 million distinct CDR3 sequences, roughly 60% of them singletons. The chain uses TRBV5-1 and TRBJ2-7, with 7 positions matching TRBD1. What was sequenced was blood. The clonotype was recovered from a man younger than 30 in good health. CDR3 protein: CASSPKTGNYEQYF. As DNA, the CDR3 is TGCGCCAGCAGCCCAAAGACAGGGAACTACGAGCAGTACTTC. The whole variable domain, remainder taken from reference TRBV5-1 and TRBJ2-7, is KAGVTQTPRYLIKTRGQQVTLSCSPISGHRSVSWYQQTPGQGLQFLFEYFSETQRNKGNFPGRFSGRQFSNSRSEMNVSTLELGDSALYLCASSPKTGNYEQYFGPGTRLTVT.